These 26 T cell receptor beta chains came from one sample sequenced in a study of metastatic and nonmetastatic thyroid tumors. Among the patients, none had received any treatment before thyroid surgery. TCRdb reprocessed the PCR reads via MiXCR. Among about 41,000 clones listed, around 24% were seen once. The sequencing input was tumor tissue. The receptors derive from a female donor with papillary thyroid cancer or a benign thyroid nodule (not recorded which). Some clones in this sample may be carry-over from other donors' samples.

This clone was seen many times. The chain's CDR3 is CASSQRQGNQPQHF. The CDR3 bases are TGTGCCAGCAGTCAGCGACAGGGTAATCAGCCCCAGCATTTT. The gene calls are TRBV6-1 and TRBJ1-5, with 7 bases matching TRBD1. CDR1 is MNHNS, CDR2 SASEGT, per germline. V shed 5 bases and J 4 bases; nucleotides not matched to a gene: 5. The CDR3 is 14 amino acids.

This clone was found a few times. V usage is TRBV28 and J usage is TRBJ2-1, with D tentatively TRBD1 (6 bases). The V and J ends lost 2 bases and 16 bases respectively, with 30 bases between them. There are 17 residues in the CDR3. Germline-derived CDR1 and CDR2 are MDHEN and SYDVKM. CDR3 amino acids: CASSLDRTRGSYNDHFF. In DNA form, the CDR3 reads TGTGCCAGCAGTTTAGACAGGACACGCGGCTCCTACAATGATCATTTCTTC.

In this sample, this clone turned up a few times. At one boundary the junction diverges from the germline segment, which might be a read error. The chain is built from TRBV6-1 and TRBJ2-5; D call uncertain. Germline CDR1 and CDR2: MNHNS and SASEGT. This CDR3 spans 14 amino acids. As DNA, the CDR3 is TGTGCCATCACCAGGAGTTCGCACCAAGATACCCAGTACTTC. This encodes CAITRSSHQDTQYF.

V usage is TRBV11-1 and J usage is TRBJ2-2, with 11 bases matching TRBD2. The germline V gene encodes CDR1 SGHAT and CDR2 FQDESV (reference sequence). Trimming took 5 bases from V and 7 from J; bases not matched to a gene: 6. The CDR3 is 15 residues long. The CDR3 DNA sequence: TGTGCCAGCAGCCCTTTAGCGGGAGGGCGCGGGGAGCTGTTTTTT. This encodes CASSPLAGGRGELFF.

This clone has just a few counts. This chain connects TRBV11-3 to TRBJ1-2, with 7 nucleotides matching TRBD1. The J segment lost 8 bases and the V segment lost 5 bases, leaving 8 bases of the junction unmatched. Germline V gives CDR1 SGHNT, CDR2 YENEEA. CDR3 size: 13 residues. The CDR3 protein is CASSPLTGDGYTF. CDR3 DNA sequence: TGTGCCAGCAGCCCCCTAACAGGGGACGGCTACACCTTC.

This clone was observed a handful of times. A much more abundant neighbour one base away suggests this may be a read error. The genes are TRBV30 and TRBJ1-4, with D possibly being TRBD1 (6 bases). Germline-derived CDR1 and CDR2 are GTSNPN and SVGIG (reference sequence). This CDR3 spans 13 amino acids. The CDR3 loop reads CARSGGISAKLFF. CDR3 DNA: TGTGCCCGGAGTGGGGGCATTTCCGCAAAACTGTTTTTT.

This clone has ten or more counts. V usage is TRBV27 and J usage is TRBJ1-5, with D perhaps TRBD1 (5 bases). CDR1 is MNHEY, CDR2 SMNVEV, per germline (reference sequence). Trimming shortened V by 7 bases and J by 6 bases, and 22 bases separated the two germline ends. This CDR3 has 16 residues. This chain's CDR3 is CASKRGVDEWSQPQHF. The CDR3 DNA follows: TGTGCCAGCAAGCGGGGGGTGGACGAGTGGAGTCAGCCCCAGCATTTT.

This clone was counted ten times or more. The rearrangement uses TRBV7-2 and TRBJ2-4, with a tentative D call TRBD2 (7 bases). Germline CDR1 SGHTA, CDR2 FQGNSA. The CDR3 is 16 amino acids. Trimming shortened V by 6 bases and J by 5 bases, and 20 bases separated the two germline ends. CDR3 nucleotides: TGTGCCAGCAGTCTATGGGGGCTAGGGAGGGAAAACATTCAGTACTTC. Translating gives CASSLWGLGRENIQYF.

The chain uses TRBV5-1 and TRBJ2-7, with TRBD2 matching over 13 bases. Trimming at V came to 3 bases and at J to 6 bases, leaving 9 bases not matched to a gene. In germline, CDR1 is SGHRS, CDR2 YFSETQ. The CDR3 runs to 16 residues. CDR3 region: CASSSKWTSGSTEQYF. The CDR3 DNA sequence: TGCGCCAGCAGCTCGAAATGGACTAGCGGGAGTACCGAGCAGTACTTC. The whole variable domain, remainder taken from reference TRBV5-1 and TRBJ2-7, is KAGVTQTPRYLIKTRGQQVTLSCSPISGHRSVSWYQQTPGQGLQFLFEYFSETQRNKGNFPGRFSGRQFSNSRSEMNVSTLELGDSALYLCASSSKWTSGSTEQYFGPGTRLTVT.

The chain uses TRBV6-2 or TRBV6-3 and TRBJ1-6; no clear D gene. CDR1 is MNHEY and CDR2 is SVGEGT in the germline V gene. The CDR3 length is 13 residues. V was trimmed by 5 bases and J by 13 bases, leaving 15 bases between them. CDR3 sequence: CASSRPADGPLHF. CDR3 nucleotides: TGTGCCAGCAGTCGCCCAGCCGATGGGCCCCTCCACTTT.

This clone has more than one count but fewer than ten. The junction departs from germline at one end; a sequencing error may be responsible. In the same sample, other DNA sequences code for this CDR3. The chain employs TRBV2 and TRBJ2-2; D possibly uses TRBD1 or TRBD2 (5 bases each). Germline V gene data show CDR1 as SNHLY and CDR2 as FYNNEI. The CDR3 runs 15 residues. CDR3 sequence (DNA): TGTGCCAGCAGTGGAGGAACAGGTAACACCGGGGAGCTGTTCTTT. Translation gives CASSGGTGNTGELFF.

The J gene is TRBJ1-2, the V gene TRBV28; D remains ambiguous. The V gene lost 6 bases and the J gene lost 2 bases, with 16 bases spanning the gap. CDR1 MDHEN and CDR2 SYDVKM come from the germline V gene. The CDR3 sequence is 15 residues long. CDR3: CASSNLLAVNYGYTF. The DNA for the CDR3 is TGTGCCAGCAGCAACCTCTTGGCAGTCAACTATGGCTACACCTTC.

This clone was counted ten times or more. This rearrangement joins TRBV3-1 to TRBJ1-2; perhaps TRBD1 as D (6 bases). The CDR3 extends over 13 amino acids. Germline loops: CDR1 LGHDT, CDR2 YNNKEL (reference sequence). The V gene lost 3 bases and the J gene lost 7 bases, with 12 bases spanning the gap. The CDR3 here is CASSHWTEGGYTF. CDR3 DNA: TGTGCCAGCAGCCACTGGACAGAAGGTGGCTACACCTTC.

This clone has at least ten counts. This sequence joins TRBV5-1 and TRBJ2-6, with D possibly TRBD2 on 6 matching bases. Germline CDR1 is SGHRS and CDR2 is YFSETQ. The length of the CDR3 is 21 residues. Trimming stripped 0 bases from V and 1 base from J, with 23 bases between. The DNA for the CDR3 is TGCGCCAGCAGCTTGGGCCCCGGAGGGCCAGTGTGGGAATCTGGGGCCAACGTCCTGACTTTC. Its protein product is CASSLGPGGPVWESGANVLTF.

J is TRBJ2-2 and V is TRBV28; the match to TRBD1 covers 12 bases. The CDR3 sequence is 18 residues long. After removal of 1 base from V and 3 bases from J, the junction contained 6 bases not matched to a gene. The germline V gene encodes CDR1 MDHEN and CDR2 SYDVKM. The CDR3 spells CASSLSGTGGFDTGELFF. DNA for the CDR3: TGTGCCAGCAGTTTATCCGGGACAGGGGGCTTCGACACCGGGGAGCTGTTTTTT.

This clone was counted only a few times. This chain links TRBV6-2 or TRBV6-3 with TRBJ2-5; 9 bases are a match to TRBD2. V dropped 0 bases and J dropped 2; count of bases not matched to a gene: 4. The CDR3 contains 16 residues. Germline-derived CDR1 and CDR2 are MNHEY and SVGEGT. CDR3 coding DNA: TGTGCCAGCAGTTACTCTAGCGGGGGACATCAAGAGACCCAGTACTTC. It translates to CASSYSSGGHQETQYF.

The table lists this clone with a few counts. The rearrangement joins TRBV4-1 to TRBJ2-6, with 8 bases that match TRBD1. Germline values: CDR1 MGHRA, CDR2 YSYEKL. J gave up 3 bases and V 8 bases, and 12 bases lay outside the gene matches. This CDR3 spans 17 amino acids. CDR3 nucleotides: TGCGCCAGCCATGGTCAGGGGGCCTTAAATGGGGCCAACGTCCTGACTTTC. Its translation: CASHGQGALNGANVLTF.

CDR3 sequence reads: CASSPLPGTSYEQYF. As DNA, the CDR3 is TGTGCCAGCTCACCACTTCCAGGAACGTCCTACGAGCAGTACTTC. The rearrangement joins TRBV18 to TRBJ2-7; D is undetermined. V gave up 1 base and J gave up 1 base, with 11 bases separating them. Germline CDR1 and CDR2: KGHSH and LQKENI. The CDR3 runs 15 residues.

This clone counts as medium-sized. CDR3 sequence reads: CASSWRTGGYEQYF. DNA for the CDR3: TGCGCCAGCAGCTGGCGGACAGGGGGCTACGAGCAGTACTTC. The chain joins TRBV5-1 to TRBJ2-7; TRBD1 agrees at 10 bases. V was pared by 3 bases and J by 3 bases, with 3 bases of the junction left unmatched. The CDR3 extends over 14 amino acids. Germline V lookup: CDR1 SGHRS, CDR2 YFSETQ. Using reference TRBV5-1 and TRBJ2-7 for the parts outside the CDR3, the full variable domain is KAGVTQTPRYLIKTRGQQVTLSCSPISGHRSVSWYQQTPGQGLQFLFEYFSETQRNKGNFPGRFSGRQFSNSRSEMNVSTLELGDSALYLCASSWRTGGYEQYFGPGTRLTVT.

This clone has a handful of counts. This chain links TRBV6-1 with TRBJ2-2, with D possibly TRBD2 on 6 matching bases. Germline lookup yields CDR1 MNHNS and CDR2 SASEGT. Deletions cut 8 bases from V and 3 bases from J, with 16 bases between. CDR3 length: 15 residues. The CDR3 sequence is CASLEGRDHTGELFF. DNA of the CDR3: TGTGCCAGCCTGGAGGGGCGGGACCACACCGGGGAGCTGTTTTTT.

This clone was detected a few times. CDR3 residues: CASIQRGGYEQYF. The CDR3 DNA sequence: TGTGCCAGCATTCAAAGGGGGGGATACGAGCAGTACTTC. This chain connects TRBV27 to TRBJ2-7; TRBD2 is a possible D gene (7 bases). The CDR3 consists of 13 residues. Between the trimmed V and J ends, which lost 7 bases and 4 bases, there was a span of 14 bases. Germline-derived CDR1 and CDR2 are MNHEY and SMNVEV (reference sequence).

This clone was observed at least ten times. The J gene is TRBJ2-7, the V gene TRBV7-8; 10 nucleotides agree with TRBD2. The CDR3 sequence is 15 residues long. The J segment lost 1 base and the V segment lost 5 bases, leaving 5 bases of the junction unmatched. Germline lookup yields CDR1 SGHVS and CDR2 FQNEAQ. The CDR3 region is CASSPTSGDSYEQYF. CDR3 coding DNA: TGTGCCAGCAGCCCCACTAGCGGGGATTCCTACGAGCAGTACTTC.

Ten or more counts support this clone. Additional DNA sequences in this sample encode the identical CDR3. The V gene is TRBV29-1, the J gene TRBJ1-1, with no clear D. The CDR3 spans 13 residues. Germline lookup yields CDR1 SQVTM and CDR2 ANQGSEA. V lost 3 bases, J lost 1 base, and 9 bases lay in between. The CDR3 nucleotides are TGCAGCGTTGATTCGGGCTCGAACACTGAAGCTTTCTTT. Residues: CSVDSGSNTEAFF.

The J gene is TRBJ1-5, the V gene TRBV6-2 or TRBV6-3; D uncertain. V lost 3 bases and J lost 6, with 18 bases in between. CDR1 and CDR2 from the germline V gene are MNHEY and SVGEGT. The CDR3 is made up of 16 amino acids. The CDR3 sequence: CASSYMSGSPTQPQHF. CDR3 in DNA: TGTGCCAGCAGTTATATGTCGGGGTCTCCGACTCAGCCCCAGCATTTT.

This clone was found many times. The chain has TRBV7-8 and TRBJ2-7; 9 bases line up with TRBD2. V shed 8 bases, J shed 5 bases, and the junction held 4 bases outside the gene matches. The CDR3 sequence is 12 residues long. Germline-derived CDR1 and CDR2 are SGHVS and FQNEAQ. CDR3 coding DNA: TGTGCCAGCCTGGCGGGGGGGGACGAGCAGTACTTC. Its protein is CASLAGGDEQYF.

This clone was counted many times. V is TRBV20-1 and J is TRBJ2-5, with D unclear. Germline CDR1 reads DFQATT; CDR2 reads SNEGSKA (reference sequence). V was pared by 7 bases and J by 5 bases, with 11 bases between. The CDR3 has 11 amino acids. The CDR3 DNA sequence: TGCAGTGTCCCCAGCCGCGAGACCCAGTACTTC. Its protein product is CSVPSRETQYF.